This TCR beta chain was captured in a study of blood T cell repertoires in COVID-19 (TCRdb year 2020). Context from the whole study: The collaborator samples originated in the United States, Italy and Spain and spanned the acute and convalescent phases of COVID-19. The material from the prospective study consisted of cDNA or gDNA derived from T cells, B-cell-depleted T cells, or PBMCs. Deeply sampled blood TCRbeta repertoires from subjects exposed to, actively infected with, or recovered from COVID-19 were included in the dataset. A freely available public database, intended as a resource for researchers studying the immune response to SARS-CoV-2, is where the repertoires were released. Samples came from the ongoing ImmuneRACE study (first 160 participants) plus 1,254 subjects from 6 global collaborators. Nearly every sample came with metadata listing a de-identified subject ID, COVID-19 status, age in years and sex. HLA class I and class II types, where available, came from metadata supplied by the sample provider rather than from assay-based typing.

One collaborating source in Seattle enrolled patients while the patients were actively infected and followed the patients over time throughout the course of disease. The collaborating institutions used their own protocols to collect whole blood in K2EDTA tubes. For TCRbeta analysis, collaborators shipped samples as frozen whole blood, isolated PBMCs, or DNA extracted from either of those sample types. Taken from cysteine to phenylalanine, the CDR3 has 16 residues. The sequence is cut down to CDR3 DNA, 48 bases in frame from base 1. CDR1 and CDR2 are read off the germline V gene as ENHRY and SYGVKD. Trimming takes 3 bases from V and 1 base from J, and the germline ends sit 12 bases apart. Of note for this clone: Its cognate antigen has yet to be identified. The sample holds no much larger clone one base away, and base qualities are not on file.

TCRbeta CDR3 regions were amplified from genomic DNA by means of the immunoSEQ Assay, a bias-controlled multiplex PCR. As for the authors' bioinformatics: Within the assay, amplification of reference gene primers was used to estimate how many nucleated cells each sample contained. Sequence reads were collapsed and filtered to measure the absolute abundance of every unique TCRbeta CDR3 rearrangement. For each sample, productive Simpson clonality was calculated as the square root of Simpson's diversity index across productive rearrangements. The clones in this table, taken by TCRdb from immuneACCESS, are in-frame only. Not every clone is retained; where verified, under half of the shortfall comes from an unresolved V gene, and the cause of the rest is unknown. The DNA gave D and trimming, while V, J and clone size come from that table. The sample table contains over 100,000 clones; only one count was recorded for roughly 92% of them. Under 2% of the sample is taken by the ten largest.

Beyond this particular receptor, the publication reports: The quantity of clinical and demographic metadata differed by source and by participant and was supplied without curation.

Material: peripheral blood. The source is a woman aged 45-59 years with COVID-19, enrolled during active disease. Rearrangement joined TRBV10-3 to TRBJ1-4; the D region possibly corresponds to TRBD1 (5 bases align). The CDR3 loop reads CAISDGGGRTNEKLFF. The nucleotide sequence reads TGTGCCATCAGTGATGGGGGGGGTAGAACTAATGAAAAACTGTTTTTT.